This T cell receptor beta chain was sequenced in a study of blood T cell repertoires in COVID-19 (dated by TCRdb to the early 2020s). Context from the whole study: The collaborator samples originated in the United States, Italy and Spain and spanned the acute and convalescent phases of COVID-19. A de-identified subject ID, COVID-19 status, age in years and sex were almost always included in the sample metadata. The repertoires were released in a freely available public database meant as a resource for research on the immune response to SARS-CoV-2. The prospective study material was composed of cDNA or gDNA derived from T cells, B-cell-depleted T cells, or PBMCs. Samples came from the ongoing ImmuneRACE study (first 160 participants) plus 1,254 subjects from 6 global collaborators. Where available, HLA class I and class II types were taken from metadata supplied by the sample provider and were not determined by assay-based typing. Subjects who had been exposed to COVID-19, were actively infected with it, or had recovered from it provided the deeply sampled blood TCRbeta repertoires that made up the dataset. General findings and caveats noted by the study authors: The amount of clinical and demographic metadata varied by source and participant and was provided uncurated.

This clone has only one observation. Its antigen is currently not known. No qualities accompany the bases; no much larger clone lies one base away. The immunoSEQ Assay, a bias-controlled multiplex PCR, was used to amplify TCRbeta CDR3 regions from genomic DNA. In the original analysis: The number of nucleated cells in each sample was estimated by amplification of reference gene primers within the assay. To quantify the absolute abundance of each unique TCRbeta CDR3 rearrangement, sequence reads were collapsed and filtered. Productive Simpson clonality was computed per sample as the square root of Simpson's diversity index over productive rearrangements. TCRdb took this table from immuneACCESS and kept in-frame rearrangements with V and J called. Such tables lack part of the clones; where checked against another copy, unresolved V genes explain under half of the gap, and the rest is unexplained. V and J calls and clone size are as listed in that table; D and trimming were resolved from the DNA. The sample profile shows 330,000 or so clones; less than 90% of them were found once. In total, the top ten clones hold about 2.7% of the sample.

Participants in the prospective study were aged roughly 18 to 95 years, lived in about two dozen United States geographic areas, and enrolled through a virtual design. In the prospective study, cohorts were assigned on the basis of participant-reported clinical history obtained from a screening survey and a study questionnaire. Recovered participants in ImmuneRACE Cohort 3 were defined as having two consecutive negative NP/OP PCR tests, clearance from a healthcare professional, or resolution of symptoms. In the prospective study, whole blood, serum and a nasopharyngeal or oropharyngeal swab were collected from each participant by mobile phlebotomists. Additional blood draws and questionnaires over an approximately two-month period could optionally be provided by prospective study participants. Before DNA extraction, prospective study blood samples were shipped either frozen or at room temperature.

The CDR3 starts with the cysteine, ends with the phenylalanine, and has 14 residues. Just the 42-base CDR3 DNA is kept, in frame starting at base 1. V is pared back by 5 bases and J by 2 bases, with 13 bases lying between the germline termini. CDR1 ENHRY and CDR2 SYGVKD are derived from the germline V gene. The chain employs TRBV10-3 and TRBJ2-7, with the D segment identity uncertain. This TCR came from a woman between 25 and 40 years old who had recovered from COVID-19. The specimen sequenced was PBMCs or T cells enriched from blood (not recorded which). The nucleotides are TGTGCCATCAGTCCCTATGCGGAGACCTACGAGCAGTACTTC. This yields the protein CAISPYAETYEQYF.